Listed below are T cell receptor beta chains from one sample, sequenced in a study of blood T cell repertoires in COVID-19. The table came from immunoSEQ multiplex PCR; TCRdb's copy has only in-frame clones and leaves some out. There are 270,000 or so clones in the sample; under 90% occur only once, and more than 9.5% lies in the top ten. Sequenced material: peripheral blood. The receptors were gathered from a woman in her twenties or thirties with COVID-19, enrolled during active disease. Each CDR3 is given with its conserved first and last residue. A D gene is named only where the DNA matches it firmly. Clone size, where shown, is once, few, many, or a class for clones that have expanded.

clone size,V gene,D gene,CDR3 length,J gene,CDR3 protein,CDR3 DNA
once,TRBV29-1,TRBD2,15,TRBJ2-3,CSVEGGLAHTDTQYF,TGCAGCGTTGAAGGTGGACTAGCGCACACAGATACGCAGTATTTT
NA,TRBV5-4,TRBD1,16,TRBJ1-2,CASTSAPGQGNYGYTF,TGTGCCAGCACCTCAGCTCCGGGACAGGGGAACTATGGCTACACCTTC
NA,TRBV19,NA,15,TRBJ1-1,CASSIYSSSNTEAFF,TGTGCCAGTAGCATATACAGTTCGTCGAACACTGAAGCTTTCTTT
NA,TRBV6-5,NA,15,TRBJ1-3,CASSYSGDNGNTIYF,TGTGCCAGCAGTTACTCCGGGGACAATGGAAACACCATATATTTT
once,TRBV7-9,TRBD1,15,TRBJ1-4,CASSLTGGFNEKLFF,TGTGCCAGCAGCTTGACAGGGGGGTTTAATGAAAAACTGTTTTTT
NA,TRBV28,TRBD1,14,TRBJ1-5,CASSPGQGNQPQHF,TGTGCCAGCAGCCCTGGACAGGGCAATCAGCCCCAGCATTTT
few,TRBV2,NA,16,TRBJ1-3,CASRSSTGGSGNTIYF,TGTGCCAGCAGATCATCCACGGGAGGCTCTGGAAACACCATATATTTT
NA,TRBV18,TRBD1,14,TRBJ2-1,CASSPPTGDNEQFF,TGTGCCAGCTCTCCCCCAACAGGGGACAATGAGCAGTTCTTC
NA,TRBV29-1,NA,12,TRBJ2-7,CSVQSPGGTEYF,TGCAGCGTTCAAAGCCCCGGGGGAACAGAGTACTTC
NA,TRBV11-2,NA,13,TRBJ1-3,CASSRLFRDTIYF,TGTGCCAGCAGCCGACTCTTTCGGGACACCATATATTTT
NA,TRBV5-6,NA,14,TRBJ2-1,CASGRGSSYNEQFF,TGTGCCAGCGGCAGGGGTAGCTCCTACAATGAGCAGTTCTTC
NA,TRBV5-4,TRBD1,13,TRBJ2-7,CASRGQTTNEQYF,TGTGCCAGCAGGGGACAGACTACGAACGAGCAGTACTTC
few,TRBV19,NA,13,TRBJ2-3,CASRSGQTDTQYF,TGTGCCAGTAGGAGCGGGCAGACAGATACGCAGTATTTT
NA,TRBV28,TRBD1,14,TRBJ2-7,CASSFAGTGTEQYF,TGTGCCAGCAGTTTCGCCGGGACAGGGACCGAGCAGTACTTC
NA,TRBV5-1,TRBD1,14,TRBJ1-2,CASSFGDREYGYTF,TGCGCCAGCAGCTTCGGGGACAGGGAGTATGGCTACACCTTC
NA,TRBV13,NA,14,TRBJ2-7,CASSLGLRAYEQYF,TGTGCCAGCAGCTTAGGCCTACGCGCCTACGAGCAGTACTTC
NA,TRBV18,NA,16,TRBJ2-4,CASSPPALTTTNIQYF,TGTGCCAGCTCACCACCGGCTCTGACCACTACAAACATTCAGTACTTC
NA,TRBV5-1,TRBD1,14,TRBJ1-2,CASSREGQGYGYTF,TGCGCCAGCAGCCGAGAGGGACAGGGCTATGGCTACACCTTC
NA,TRBV29-1,NA,12,TRBJ1-2,CSVEAVDYGYTF,TGCAGCGTTGAAGCGGTTGACTATGGCTACACCTTC
NA,TRBV15,NA,17,TRBJ1-2,CATSSISTSPIGYGYTF,TGTGCCACCAGCAGTATTTCCACGAGCCCGATTGGCTATGGCTACACCTTC
NA,TRBV7-2,NA,15,TRBJ1-2,CASSLVAQGDYGYTF,TGTGCCAGCAGCTTAGTAGCTCAGGGTGACTATGGCTACACCTTC
NA,TRBV11-2,TRBD1,14,TRBJ2-7,CASSPGQGADEQYF,TGTGCCAGCAGTCCTGGACAGGGGGCGGACGAGCAGTACTTC
few,TRBV3-1/TRBV3-2,NA,15,TRBJ1-3,CASSQGTRSGNTIYF,TGTGCCAGCAGCCAAGGAACGCGTTCTGGAAACACCATATATTTT
NA,TRBV4-1,NA,15,TRBJ1-2,CASSHPNSGVHGYTF,TGCGCCAGCAGCCACCCTAACTCAGGCGTTCATGGCTACACCTTC
once,TRBV28,TRBD1,14,TRBJ1-1,CASRPTRQGEEAFF,TGTGCCAGCAGACCGACCCGACAGGGAGAGGAAGCTTTCTTT
NA,TRBV2,NA,13,TRBJ2-1,CASSEAAGNEQFF,TGTGCCAGCAGTGAAGCGGCTGGCAATGAGCAGTTCTTC
NA,TRBV2,TRBD1,14,TRBJ1-2,CASSERQGRNGYTF,TGTGCCAGCAGTGAAAGACAGGGGAGGAATGGCTACACCTTC
NA,TRBV30,TRBD1,13,TRBJ1-2,CAWSPLRTGGYTF,TGTGCCTGGAGTCCACTGCGGACAGGAGGCTACACCTTC
NA,TRBV5-1,NA,13,TRBJ1-1,CASSLGGRTEAFF,TGCGCCAGCAGCTTGGGAGGTAGAACTGAAGCTTTCTTT
once,TRBV21-1,NA,18,TRBJ2-7,CASSTPGHGDAGCYEQYF,TGTGCCAGCAGCACCCCGGGTCATGGAGACGCCGGATGCTACGAGCAGTACTTC
NA,TRBV11-2,TRBD1,15,TRBJ1-6,CASSPTQGANLPLHF,TGTGCCAGCAGCCCCACACAGGGGGCGAATCTACCCCTCCACTTT
NA,TRBV19,NA,14,TRBJ1-4,CASSAIPRSQKLFF,TGTGCCAGTAGCGCCATCCCGCGGAGTCAAAAACTGTTTTTT
NA,TRBV7-9,NA,11,TRBJ1-1,CASSSIFEAFF,TGTGCCAGCAGCTCTATTTTTGAAGCTTTCTTT
NA,TRBV7-6,TRBD2,18,TRBJ2-7,CASSLGAGGTLNSYEQYF,TGTGCCAGCAGCTTAGGGGCGGGGGGTACCCTAAACTCCTACGAGCAGTACTTC
NA,TRBV5-5,NA,16,TRBJ2-3,CASSITLGAGADTQYF,TGTGCCAGCAGTATCACTCTTGGGGCAGGGGCAGATACGCAGTATTTT
NA,TRBV28,NA,15,TRBJ1-5,CASSQPAGFREPQHF,TGTGCCAGCAGTCAACCTGCGGGGTTTCGGGAGCCCCAGCATTTT
NA,TRBV5-6,TRBD1,15,TRBJ1-1,CASSLVRQGGTEAFF,TGTGCCAGCAGCTTGGTTCGGCAGGGGGGCACTGAAGCTTTCTTT
NA,TRBV7-8,NA,16,TRBJ2-1,CASTQSSAGAVNEQFF,TGTGCCAGCACCCAATCGTCCGCAGGGGCCGTGAATGAGCAGTTCTTC
NA,TRBV7-9,NA,15,TRBJ2-2,CASSLSRGITGELFF,TGTGCCAGCAGCTTATCTCGCGGGATCACCGGGGAGCTGTTTTTT
NA,TRBV10-2,TRBD1,14,TRBJ1-5,CASSHGQGNQPQHF,TGCGCCAGCAGCCACGGACAGGGTAATCAGCCCCAGCATTTT
NA,TRBV29-1,NA,13,TRBJ2-1,CSVGTGEVNEQFF,TGCAGCGTTGGCACAGGGGAGGTGAATGAGCAGTTCTTC
few,TRBV18,TRBD1,15,TRBJ1-1,CASSVGQGDYTEAFF,TGTGCCAGCTCGGTGGGACAGGGGGACTACACTGAAGCTTTCTTT
NA,TRBV10-3,NA,14,TRBJ1-5,CAISHRDRNQPQHF,TGTGCCATCAGCCACAGGGACCGCAATCAGCCCCAGCATTTT
NA,TRBV7-2,NA,15,TRBJ2-3,CASSLALGGADTQYF,TGTGCCAGCAGCTTAGCGCTCGGAGGGGCAGATACGCAGTATTTT
NA,TRBV3-1/TRBV3-2,NA,12,TRBJ1-2,CASSQAVRGYTF,TGTGCCAGCAGCCAAGCGGTAAGAGGCTACACCTTC
NA,TRBV5-1,NA,14,TRBJ2-2,CASRLDLRTGELFF,TGCGCCAGCCGACTTGATTTACGCACCGGGGAGCTGTTTTTT
NA,TRBV2,NA,14,TRBJ1-5,CASSDRGGYQPQHF,TGTGCCAGCAGTGATCGGGGGGGTTATCAGCCCCAGCATTTT
few,TRBV5-1,TRBD1,14,TRBJ2-7,CASSLTQGADEQYF,TGCGCCAGCAGCTTAACCCAGGGGGCCGACGAGCAGTACTTC
NA,TRBV2,TRBD1,15,TRBJ1-1,CASSARTGVDTEAFF,TGTGCCAGCAGTGCGAGGACAGGGGTGGACACTGAAGCTTTCTTT
once,TRBV7-2,NA,14,TRBJ1-6,CASSFRQRDPPLHF,TGTGCCAGCAGCTTTCGACAGCGAGATCCACCCCTCCACTTT
NA,TRBV19,TRBD1,15,TRBJ1-1,CASSMEGQGVAKAFF,TGTGCCAGTAGTATGGAGGGACAGGGGGTCGCCAAGGCTTTCTTT
NA,TRBV6-4,TRBD2,17,TRBJ2-3,CASSEIPLAGKADTQYF,TGTGCCAGCAGTGAAATCCCACTAGCGGGCAAGGCAGATACGCAGTATTTT
NA,TRBV5-6,NA,14,TRBJ2-1,CASSLGAGTYEQFF,TGTGCCAGCAGCTTGGGAGCAGGTACCTATGAGCAGTTCTTC